This T cell receptor beta chain was captured by sequencing in a study of blood T cells in healthy people across ages. The use of a sample-barcoded 5' primer and a J-beta primer mix characterized a second PCR of about 7 to 12 cycles. TCRdb re-derived calls from the 5' RACE reads in MiXCR, one entry per CDR3 protein. The table shows around 800,000 distinct CDR3 sequences, with 20% to 30% occurring only once. Study-wide points: In older individuals, TCR beta diversity per million T cells was lower, falling roughly linearly with age.

A remark on this clonotype: Its antigen is not known.

The CDR3 spans 13 residues. The V segment lost 6 bases and the J segment 6 bases; nucleotides outside the gene matches: 5. CDR1 is DFQATT and CDR2 is SNEGSKA in the germline V gene (reference sequence). This sample was also put to use in a study of T cells of mothers and their children.

Material for sequencing was blood. This chain connects TRBV20-1 to TRBJ2-1; TRBD2 matches 10 bases. This clonotype was sampled from a boy between 10 and 17 years old in good health. CDR3 DNA sequence: TGCAGTGCAACTAGCGGGGATGGCAATGAGCAGTTCTTC. Residues: CSATSGDGNEQFF.